This T cell receptor (beta chain) emerged from a study of tumor-infiltrating lymphocytes in localized non-small cell lung cancer. Across the whole study: Resected tumor was paired with non-adjacent uninvolved lung from the same patient.

This clone appeared a single time. Here immunoSEQ multiplex PCR was the method, and the copy in TCRdb shows in-frame clones only, minus some. The table includes thousands of clones, around 64% detected once. Germline assignment: CDR1 SGHRS and CDR2 YFSETQ. The CDR3 has 14 amino acids. Between the trimmed V and J ends, which lost 6 bases and 0 bases, there was a span of 13 bases. This sequence was found in a human donor with non-small cell lung cancer. The source material was uninvolved lung tissue not adjacent to the tumor. This rearrangement joins TRBV5-1 to TRBJ2-7; D not certain. The CDR3 is CASKRQTSSYEQYF. CDR3 coding DNA: TGCGCCAGCAAAAGGCAGACCAGCTCCTACGAGCAGTACTTC.